This T cell receptor beta chain was recovered during a study of vaccination and CD4 T cells after COVID-19. Study at large: Control cultures, each given a CEFX pool, an HIV-1 Nef pool, or no peptide, were included.

Sequenced with the Oncomine TCR Beta short-read assay was DNA taken from cultured CD4+ T cells. TCRdb recomputed calls from the PCR reads with MiXCR, one row per CDR3 protein. Altogether 17,000 or so distinct CDR3 sequences are present, under 45% being singletons, with the ten largest covering 4.5% to 7%. This CDR3 spans 17 amino acids. The germline V gene encodes CDR1 MNHNS and CDR2 SASEGT. Unmatched junction bases numbered 11, after V lost 6 bases and J lost 4 bases. Described treatment: approximately 11-day PBMC culture with coronavirus spike peptide pools or control peptides (ViraFEST assay). On this clonotype itself: Its antigen remains unknown.

The sample was CD4+ T cells from blood, cultured in vitro, taken before SARS-CoV-2 vaccination. This clonotype was obtained from a human donor who had recovered from COVID-19. The chain joins TRBV6-1 to TRBJ2-1, with 11 bases lining up with TRBD2. CDR3 nucleotides: TGTGCCAGCAGAGCTACTAGCGGGGGAACACCTTACAATGAGCAGTTCTTC. Translation gives CASRATSGGTPYNEQFF.